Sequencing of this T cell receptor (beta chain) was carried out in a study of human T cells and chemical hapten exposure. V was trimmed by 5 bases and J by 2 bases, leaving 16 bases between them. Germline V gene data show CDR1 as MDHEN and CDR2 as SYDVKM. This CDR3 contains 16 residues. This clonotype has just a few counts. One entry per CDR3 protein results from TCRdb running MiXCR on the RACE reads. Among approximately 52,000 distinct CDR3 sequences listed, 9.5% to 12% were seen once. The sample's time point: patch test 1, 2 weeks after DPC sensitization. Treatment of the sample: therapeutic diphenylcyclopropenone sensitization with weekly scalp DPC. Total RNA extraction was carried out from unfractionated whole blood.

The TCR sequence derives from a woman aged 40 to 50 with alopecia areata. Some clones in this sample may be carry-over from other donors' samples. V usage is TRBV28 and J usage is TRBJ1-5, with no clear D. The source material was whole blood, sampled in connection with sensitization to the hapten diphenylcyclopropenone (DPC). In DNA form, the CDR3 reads TGTGCCAGCAGTCCCTCGGGCCTTAGGGGCAATCAGCCCCAGCATTTT. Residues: CASSPSGLRGNQPQHF.